This note documents a single TCR beta chain sequence. Its antigen is undetermined. Time point defined: patch test 2, 6 weeks after DPC sensitization. The sample's treatment: therapeutic diphenylcyclopropenone sensitization with weekly scalp DPC. The sample comes from a study of human T cells and chemical hapten exposure. Study-level background: 2% DPC applied to a roughly 2 cm by roughly 2 cm arm area sensitized donors. Once 0.01% DPC had been applied to the upper back by patch test, readings were taken at 6 days.

TCRdb re-derived calls from the RACE reads in MiXCR, one entry per CDR3 protein. The sample shows roughly 96,000 distinct CDR3 sequences, about 9.3% of them seen only once. Study-wide results and caveats: Patch test score showed a positive correlation with PT1 expanded TCR counts.

Trimming removed 1 base from V and 0 bases from J, with 9 bases in between. The CDR3 runs 15 residues. The germline V gene has CDR1 SGHRS and CDR2 YFSETQ. The genes are TRBV5-1 and TRBJ2-3; no clear D. This TCR derives from a woman in her thirties or forties with alopecia areata. Some clones in this sample may be carry-over from other donors' samples. Sequencing used whole blood, obtained in connection with sensitization to the hapten diphenylcyclopropenone (DPC). The DNA of the CDR3 is TGCGCCAGCAGCTTGAATGGTGGGAGCACAGATACGCAGTATTTT. This gives the protein CASSLNGGSTDTQYF.